The rows below give T cell receptor beta chains drawn from one sample of a study of CD8 T cells in ankylosing spondylitis. Each CDR3 protein gets one entry after TCRdb re-called the 5' RACE reads with MiXCR. The top ten clones hold over 12% of a sample with roughly 180,000 distinct CDR3 sequences, 9.8% of them seen once. Sample: blood, either unsorted or a sorted T cell fraction (not recorded which). The receptors come from a female donor with ankylosing spondylitis or in good health (not recorded which). CDR3s include the opening cysteine and the closing phenylalanine or tryptophan. Each record gives: D gene, V gene, J gene, clone size, CDR3 DNA, CDR3 protein. A D gene is named only where the DNA matches it firmly. Part of the rows lack a size; the others show once, few, many or a class for expanded clones.

>.|TRBV3-1|TRBJ2-1|few
TGTGCCAGCAGCCAAGATCACAGTCGACAGAGCTCCTACAATGAGCAGTTCTTC
CASSQDHSRQSSYNEQFF
>.|TRBV9|TRBJ2-3|few
TGTGCCAGCAGCGTAGATTGGACATCCCAGGGTACGCAGTATTTT
CASSVDWTSQGTQYF
>.|TRBV5-6|TRBJ2-7|.
TGTGCCAGCAGCCTCACCCACCCCTGCGAGCAGTACTTC
CASSLTHPCEQYF
>.|TRBV20-1|TRBJ2-7|once
TGCAGTGCTAGAGGCCAGTCTACCTACGAGCAGTACTTC
CSARGQSTYEQYF
>.|TRBV29-1|TRBJ2-4|many
TGCAGCGTTGCCGCCAAAAACATTCAGTACTTC
CSVAAKNIQYF
>.|TRBV7-9|TRBJ2-6|few
TGTGCCAGCAGCTCTAGGGGGTCTGGGGCCAACGTCCTGACTTTC
CASSSRGSGANVLTF
>.|TRBV6-2/TRBV6-3|TRBJ2-7|few
TGTGCCAGCAGCCCTCCCGGGACCGCCTACGAGCAGTACTTC
CASSPPGTAYEQYF
>.|TRBV5-5|TRBJ2-7|.
TGTGCCAGCAGCCCCGTAGATGGCTACGAGCAGTACTTC
CASSPVDGYEQYF
>.|TRBV5-1|TRBJ2-7|many
TGCGCCAGCAGCTTGGAAGCGGCTGCCTACGAGCAGTACTTC
CASSLEAAAYEQYF
>.|TRBV20-1|TRBJ1-4|few
TGCAGTGCCGGACGGAATGAAAAACTGTTTTTT
CSAGRNEKLFF
>.|TRBV9|TRBJ1-1|many
TGTGCCAGCAGCGTAGCCGGGGCCCAGAACACTGAAGCTTTCTTT
CASSVAGAQNTEAFF
>.|TRBV13|TRBJ2-3|few
TGTGCCAGCGGGGAGGGGGCAGATACGCAGTATTTT
CASGEGADTQYF
>.|TRBV20-1|TRBJ2-7|many
TGCAGTGCCCCAGGGGACTACGAGCAGTACTTC
CSAPGDYEQYF
>.|TRBV13|TRBJ2-1|.
TGTGCCAGCAGCCCTGGGGACTTCTGCCGTGAGCAGTTCTTT
CASSPGDFCREQFF
>TRBD1|TRBV12-3/TRBV12-4|TRBJ1-4|few
TGTGCCAGCACCCCCGGGACAGGGATTGAAAAACTGTTTTTT
CASTPGTGIEKLFF
>.|TRBV12-3/TRBV12-4|TRBJ2-7|.
TGTGCCAGCAACCCAACCGGGACTTCCTACGAGCAGTACTTC
CASNPTGTSYEQYF
>.|TRBV24-1|TRBJ2-1|many
TGTGCCACCAGTGATGGGACGGGGCAGTTCTTC
CATSDGTGQFF
>.|TRBV27|TRBJ1-1|few
TGTGCCAGCAGTTTTGGAGGGCCGAACACTGAAGCTTTCTTT
CASSFGGPNTEAFF
>TRBD2|TRBV20-1|TRBJ2-7|few
TGCAGTGCTAGAGTCTTGGGTCTTGGGGCGGGAGTTGAACTGCCCTACGAGCAGTACTTC
CSARVLGLGAGVELPYEQYF
>TRBD2|TRBV12-3/TRBV12-4|TRBJ2-2|.
TGTGCCATCACCCAAATTACGGGGGAGGGCCCAAGCACCGGGGAGCTGTTTTTT
CAITQITGEGPSTGELFF
>.|TRBV20-1|TRBJ2-7|many
TGCAGTGCTAGACGGAAGAGCTCCTACGAGCAGTACTTC
CSARRKSSYEQYF
>.|TRBV7-9|TRBJ2-3|few
TGTGCCAGCAGCTATTTCCTTATTGATGGCACAGATACGCAGTATTTT
CASSYFLIDGTDTQYF
>TRBD1|TRBV9|TRBJ1-1|few
TGTGCCAGCAGCGGAGGGGACAGGGGCTATACTGAAGCTTTCTTT
CASSGGDRGYTEAFF
>.|TRBV12-3/TRBV12-4|TRBJ2-7|many
TGTGCCAGCATAACACAGGCCTACGAGCAGTACTTC
CASITQAYEQYF
>.|TRBV9|TRBJ2-3|few
TGTGCCAGCAGCACCTACTCCACAGATACGCAGTATTTT
CASSTYSTDTQYF
>.|TRBV9|TRBJ2-1|.
TGTGCCAGCAGCGTAGGCCCGGAGCAGTTCTTC
CASSVGPEQFF
>.|TRBV6-5|TRBJ1-3|.
TGTGCCAGCAGTTACTCAGGGTCTGGAAACACCATATATTTT
CASSYSGSGNTIYF
>.|TRBV4-3|TRBJ1-4|many
TGCGCCAGCAGCCTCGTCTCCGGGGTTAATGAAAAACTGTTTTTT
CASSLVSGVNEKLFF
>.|TRBV4-2|TRBJ1-1|once
TGTGCCAGCAGCCCTAAAGGGGACACTGAAGCTTTCTTT
CASSPKGDTEAFF
>TRBD1|TRBV12-3/TRBV12-4|TRBJ1-1|few
TGTGCCACCGCCAGGGGGCCGAGCACTGAAGCTTTCTTT
CATARGPSTEAFF
>TRBD1|TRBV20-1|TRBJ1-1|once
TGCAGTGCTCCCCGGGACAGGGAGGGGTTTGGCACTGAAGCTTTCTTT
CSAPRDREGFGTEAFF
>.|TRBV2|TRBJ1-4|many
TGTGCCAGCCGCAACCGGGGTCTGGGGACTAATGAAAAACTGTTTTTT
CASRNRGLGTNEKLFF
>TRBD1|TRBV4-1|TRBJ2-6|.
TGCGCCAGCAGCCCAACTACAGGGGCTGGGGCCAACGTCCTGACTTTC
CASSPTTGAGANVLTF
>.|TRBV5-6|TRBJ2-1|few
TGTGCCAGCAGCGCGAACCTCCATGAGCAGTTCTTC
CASSANLHEQFF
>.|TRBV11-2|TRBJ2-1|many
TGTGCCAGCAGCTCCGTCGGTAATGAGCAGTTCTTC
CASSSVGNEQFF
>TRBD2|TRBV4-2|TRBJ2-7|many
TGTGCCAGCACCCCCGGGACTAGCGTATCCTACGAGCAGTACTTC
CASTPGTSVSYEQYF
>TRBD2|TRBV28|TRBJ2-1|few
TGTGCCAGCAGACGGGAACCGGGACTACCCTACAATGAGCAGTTCTTC
CASRREPGLPYNEQFF
>TRBD1|TRBV6-5|TRBJ2-5|.
TGTGCCAGCAGTTCCACAGGGGCCTACCAAGAGACCCAGTACTTC
CASSSTGAYQETQYF
>.|TRBV27|TRBJ1-2|.
TGTGCCAGCAGTAACCCCGGGACCCACTATGGCTACACCTTC
CASSNPGTHYGYTF
>TRBD2|TRBV12-3/TRBV12-4|TRBJ2-2|many
TGTGCCAGCAGTCCAGCGGGAGCGAACACCGGGGAGCTGTTTTTT
CASSPAGANTGELFF
>TRBD1|TRBV2|TRBJ2-2|many
TGTGCCAGCACAGGGGGCACCGGGGAGCTGTTTTTT
CASTGGTGELFF
>TRBD2|TRBV7-9|TRBJ2-1|many
TGTGCCAGCAGCTTAGTAATACAGCGGGAGGTCTATGAGCAGTTCTTC
CASSLVIQREVYEQFF
>TRBD1|TRBV10-3|TRBJ1-1|.
TGTGCCATCAAGGTTTGGGGACAGGGAGATACTGAAGCTTTCTTT
CAIKVWGQGDTEAFF
>.|TRBV5-5|TRBJ1-1|few
TGTGCCACCACGGAACAGGGAAGATCTGAAGCTTTCTTT
CATTEQGRSEAFF
>TRBD2|TRBV7-6|TRBJ2-3|many
TGTGCCAGCAGCCCTTTCACGGCGGGAGCCGCCACAGATACGCAGTATTTT
CASSPFTAGAATDTQYF
>.|TRBV12-3/TRBV12-4|TRBJ2-5|many
TGTGCCAGCAGTTTTACCGACCAAGAGACCCAGTACTTC
CASSFTDQETQYF
>TRBD2|TRBV7-9|TRBJ2-1|.
TGTGCCAGCAGCGCTACTTCCGGGACTAGCATCAATGAGCAGTTCTTC
CASSATSGTSINEQFF
>TRBD2|TRBV6-5|TRBJ2-7|.
TGTGCCAGCAGTTACTCTCGGACTAGCGGGTACGAGCAGTACTTC
CASSYSRTSGYEQYF
>TRBD1|TRBV7-2|TRBJ2-7|few
TGTGCCAGCAGCGCCCCGACAGGGGGGGAGCAGTACTTC
CASSAPTGGEQYF
>.|TRBV5-1|TRBJ2-7|many
TGCGCCAGCAGCTTAATCGGTGTCCCAGGATACGAGCAGTACTTC
CASSLIGVPGYEQYF
>.|TRBV7-6|TRBJ2-1|.
TGTGCCAGCAGCTTAAACCCCGGGGAGTTCTCCTACAATGAGCAGTTCTTC
CASSLNPGEFSYNEQFF
>.|TRBV7-9|TRBJ1-1|.
TGTGCCGGCAGCCCAGGTGGGTCGACTGAAGCTTTCTTT
CAGSPGGSTEAFF
>TRBD2|TRBV27|TRBJ2-7|few
TGTGCCAGCAGTTTGAGTCTAGCGGGCCGCTACGAGCAGTACTTC
CASSLSLAGRYEQYF
>TRBD1|TRBV6-5|TRBJ2-1|.
TGTGCCAGCAGCCCACCAGGGGGCTATATGTTCTTC
CASSPPGGYMFF
>.|TRBV7-9|TRBJ2-7|many
TGTGCCAGCGGTCTCAGCGAGTCCTACGAGCAGTACTTC
CASGLSESYEQYF
>.|TRBV9|TRBJ2-1|.
TGTGCCAGCAGCCCTCGGGGAGCTTACAATGAGCAGTTCTTC
CASSPRGAYNEQFF
>.|TRBV6-2/TRBV6-3|TRBJ1-2|.
TGTGCCAGCATCTTCTGGGACGGTTCTAACTATGGCTACACCTTC
CASIFWDGSNYGYTF
>.|TRBV12-3/TRBV12-4|TRBJ2-2|many
TGTGCCAGCAGGAACAGGGAGTTAAGGACCGGGGAGCTGTTTTTT
CASRNRELRTGELFF
>.|TRBV6-1|TRBJ2-7|.
TGTGCCAGCAGCGAGACCGGGACAGGCATTACTAGCGATTCCTACGAGCAGTACTTC
CASSETGTGITSDSYEQYF